These 25 T cell receptor beta chains were all obtained from the same sample, sequenced in a study of OX40 agonist ivuxolimab in advanced cancers. Some clones are missing from TCRdb's copy, which holds only in-frame ones; the method was immunoSEQ multiplex PCR. The sample contains about 52,000 clones, about nine tenths of which appear only once. The material was CD4+ or CD8+ T cells sorted from blood, obtained in a trial of the OX40 agonist ivuxolimab. The receptors were gathered from an adult with an advanced solid tumor such as melanoma, head and neck, liver or kidney cancer.

This CDR3 is CASSAGQGLNYGYTF. The CDR3 DNA reads TGTGCCAGCAGTGCGGGACAGGGACTCAACTATGGCTACACCTTC. The genes are TRBV6-1 and TRBJ1-2; 9 bases agree with TRBD1. CDR3 length equals 15 residues. The germline CDR1 and CDR2 sequences are MNHNS and SASEGT. V dropped 4 bases and J dropped 2; count of bases not matched to a gene: 5.

The gene calls are TRBV7-9 and TRBJ2-3, with 11 bases aligning to TRBD2. The V gene's germline CDR1 is SEHNR and CDR2 FQNEAQ (reference sequence). Trimming removed 7 bases from V and 3 bases from J; junction bases left unmatched: 18. The CDR3 runs 19 residues. The CDR3 DNA reads TGTGCCAGCACCGCCTTAACTAGCGGGGGCCTCGGTAGTACAGATACGCAGTATTTT. This translates into CASTALTSGGLGSTDTQYF. Full variable domain (outside the CDR3, taken from reference TRBV7-9 and TRBJ2-3): DTGVSQNPRHKITKRGQNVTFRCDPISEHNRLYWYRQTLGQGPEFLTYFQNEAQLEKSRLLSDRFSAERPKGSFSTLEIQRTEQGDSAMYLCASTALTSGGLGSTDTQYFGPGTRLTVL.

This chain links TRBV9 with TRBJ1-5; TRBD1 aligns across 8 bases. The CDR3 covers 16 residues. Germline V lookup: CDR1 SGDLS, CDR2 YYNGEE. Germline trimming cut 0 bases from V and 4 bases from J; bases unmatched to any gene: 6. As DNA, the CDR3 is TGTGCCAGCAGCGTAGGCACAGGGGGAGGGAATCAGCCCCAGCATTTT. Translated, it gives CASSVGTGGGNQPQHF.

CDR3 nucleotide sequence: TGTGCCAGCTCACCTTTCCCGGGACAGGGCACAGATACGCAGTATTTT. Translated: CASSPFPGQGTDTQYF. The chain recombines TRBV18 with TRBJ2-3; TRBD1 aligns across 8 bases. The junction had 6 bases not matched to a gene; V was cut back by 3 bases and J by 1 base. From germline, CDR1 is KGHSH and CDR2 LQKENI. The CDR3 consists of 16 residues.

The CDR3 spells CASSQTGKETQYF. In DNA form, the CDR3 reads TGTGCCAGCTCCCAGACAGGGAAAGAGACCCAGTACTTC. The gene calls are TRBV6-1 and TRBJ2-5; 7 positions match TRBD1. Germline CDR1 MNHNS, CDR2 SASEGT. Unmatched junction bases numbered 6, after V lost 8 bases and J lost 3 bases. The CDR3 sequence is 13 residues long.

The chain employs TRBV7-3 and TRBJ2-5; 9 nucleotides agree with TRBD2. This CDR3 region has 16 residues. The V segment lost 4 bases and the J segment 2 bases; nucleotides outside the gene matches: 8. Germline CDR1 reads SGHTA; CDR2 reads FQGTGA. Here the CDR3 reads CASSSTGTSLQETQYF. CDR3 in DNA: TGTGCCAGCAGCTCGACCGGGACTAGCCTACAAGAGACCCAGTACTTC.

This sequence joins TRBV5-1 and TRBJ1-4; the D is unclear. With 3 bases removed from V and 0 bases from J, the gap between germline ends came to 6 bases. CDR1 SGHRS and CDR2 YFSETQ come from the germline V gene. CDR3 length equals 14 residues. CDR3 coding DNA: TGCGCCAGCAGCTCCGGTACAACTAATGAAAAACTGTTTTTT. Protein sequence: CASSSGTTNEKLFF. Full variable domain (outside the CDR3, taken from reference TRBV5-1 and TRBJ1-4): KAGVTQTPRYLIKTRGQQVTLSCSPISGHRSVSWYQQTPGQGLQFLFEYFSETQRNKGNFPGRFSGRQFSNSRSEMNVSTLELGDSALYLCASSSGTTNEKLFFGSGTQLSVL.

The chain carries TRBV29-1 and TRBJ2-3; 12 bases are shared with TRBD1. The CDR3 spans 16 residues. With 6 bases clipped from V and 3 bases from J, the junction kept 10 bases outside the gene matches. Germline V lookup: CDR1 SQVTM, CDR2 ANQGSEA. The CDR3 DNA reads as TGCAGCGTATTCTCTCGGGACAGGGGGCAAACAGATACGCAGTATTTT. Encoded protein: CSVFSRDRGQTDTQYF.

The gene calls are TRBV6-1 and TRBJ1-2; D may be TRBD1 (5 bases). CDR1 MNHNS and CDR2 SASEGT come from the germline V gene. Deletions cut 6 bases from V and 14 bases from J, with 16 bases between. The CDR3 is made up of 11 amino acids. This CDR3 is CASSNRQHQTF. The DNA for the CDR3 is TGTGCCAGCAGCAACCGACAGCATCAAACCTTC.

V is TRBV7-9 and J is TRBJ1-3; possible D gene TRBD1, 5 bases. Per the germline V gene, CDR1 is SEHNR and CDR2 is FQNEAQ (reference sequence). There are 16 residues in the CDR3. Trimming shortened V by 5 bases and J by 1 base, and 15 bases separated the two germline ends. In nucleotides, the CDR3 is TGTGCCAGCAGCAGCACGGGGGGAACTTCTGGAAACACCATATATTTT. It specifies CASSSTGGTSGNTIYF.

CDR3 protein: CASRGRDKAFF. The CDR3 coding sequence is TGTGCCAGCAGGGGGAGGGACAAAGCTTTCTTT. This chain uses TRBV6-4 with TRBJ1-1, with D possibly matching TRBD1 (6 bases). Germline CDR1 MRHNA, CDR2 SNTAGT. CDR3 size: 11 residues. V lost 6 bases and J 9 bases, leaving 11 bases between the germline ends.

The V and J genes are TRBV9 and TRBJ1-2, with D tentatively TRBD1 (6 bases). CDR3 size: 14 residues. Trimming left V 1 base short and J 3 bases short, with 10 bases between. CDR1 and CDR2 from the germline V gene are SGDLS and YYNGEE. This CDR3 is CASSVTGQDYGYTF. CDR3 sequence (DNA): TGTGCCAGCAGCGTAACGGGACAAGACTATGGCTACACCTTC.

J is TRBJ1-5 and V is TRBV6-6; 8 positions agree with TRBD1. Trimming removed 6 bases from V and 8 bases from J; junction bases left unmatched: 9. The CDR3 contains 14 residues. Germline-derived CDR1 and CDR2 are MNHNY and SVGAGI (reference sequence). CDR3 protein: CASSTGTGPEPQHF. For the CDR3, the DNA is TGTGCCAGCAGCACCGGGACAGGCCCTGAGCCCCAGCATTTT.

The J gene is TRBJ1-5, the V gene TRBV6-9; the D is unclear. Trimming took 5 bases from V and 7 from J, leaving 12 bases between them. In germline, CDR1 is MNHGY, CDR2 SVAAGI. The length of the CDR3 is 13 residues. CDR3 coding DNA: TGTGCCAGCAGTGTGGGTGTCGAGCAGCCCCAGCATTTT. Encoded protein: CASSVGVEQPQHF.

This clone has more than one count but fewer than ten. Other DNA sequences of this sample code for an identical CDR3. The chain joins TRBV11-2 to TRBJ1-5; D uncertain. The ends were cut back, 0 bases at V and 3 bases at J, with 3 bases in the middle. The CDR3 spans 13 residues. Germline CDR1 is SGHAT and CDR2 is FQNNGV. The CDR3, as DNA: TGTGCCAGCAGCTTAGAGGTCAATCAGCCCCAGCATTTT. It is translated as CASSLEVNQPQHF.

The chain joins TRBV7-8 to TRBJ1-6; 9 bases fit TRBD1. The CDR3 spans 14 residues. The trim removed 3 bases at V and 7 bases at J, leaving 1 base unmatched. Germline CDR1 reads SGHVS; CDR2 reads FQNEAQ. The CDR3 DNA reads TGTGCCAGCAGCTTCGGACAGGGGAATTCACCCCTCCACTTT. Translated, it gives CASSFGQGNSPLHF.

The rearrangement joins TRBV5-6 to TRBJ2-2; D may be TRBD2 (5 bases). The germline V gene encodes CDR1 SGHDT and CDR2 YYEEEE. Trimming pared 5 bases from V and 6 bases from J, leaving 11 bases between. The CDR3 runs 13 residues. The CDR3 sequence: CASSLPGAGELFF. Written as DNA, the CDR3 is TGTGCCAGCAGTCTTCCCGGGGCCGGGGAGCTGTTTTTT.

The chain combines TRBV27 with TRBJ1-1, with 9 positions matching TRBD1. Germline values: CDR1 MNHEY, CDR2 SMNVEV (reference sequence). The CDR3 sequence is 15 residues long. After removal of 5 bases from V and 0 bases from J, the junction contained 4 bases not matched to a gene. This CDR3 reads CASSKDRGMNTEAFF. CDR3 nucleotide sequence: TGTGCCAGCAGTAAGGACAGGGGAATGAACACTGAAGCTTTCTTT.

The count of this clone is one. V and J are TRBV5-6 and TRBJ1-5; no firm D call. Trimming left V 0 bases short and J 0 bases short, with 7 bases between. Germline V lookup: CDR1 SGHDT, CDR2 YYEEEE. This CDR3 has 15 residues. CDR3 DNA sequence: TGTGCCAGCAGCTTGGCCCGGTATAGCAATCAGCCCCAGCATTTT. Amino acid sequence: CASSLARYSNQPQHF.

V gene TRBV11-2 combines with J gene TRBJ2-6; D uncertain. This CDR3 comprises 15 residues. Germline V gene data show CDR1 as SGHAT and CDR2 as FQNNGV. Trimming removed 5 bases at V and 0 bases at J, with 8 bases between. The CDR3 DNA sequence: TGTGCCAGCAGCCTTGTGAGCTCTGGGGCCAACGTCCTGACTTTC. Protein sequence: CASSLVSSGANVLTF. The full variable domain, completed using reference TRBV11-2 and TRBJ2-6, is EAGVAQSPRYKIIEKRQSVAFWCNPISGHATLYWYQQILGQGPKLLIQFQNNGVVDDSQLPKDRFSAERLKGVDSTLKIQPAKLEDSAVYLCASSLVSSGANVLTFGAGSRLTVL.

This clone was detected a few times. The rearrangement links TRBV30 to TRBJ1-3; 7 bases are shared with TRBD1. The CDR3 has 15 amino acids. J lost 1 base, V lost 8 bases, and 11 bases had no gene match. Germline V CDR1 and CDR2: GTSNPN, SVGIG (reference sequence). The CDR3 reads CAHSGGLRSGNTIYF. CDR3 in DNA: TGTGCCCACTCAGGGGGGCTCAGATCTGGAAACACCATATATTTT.

The rearrangement uses TRBV4-2 and TRBJ2-5; 7 bases are shared with TRBD2. CDR1 is LGHNA, CDR2 YNFKEQ, per germline. After removal of 4 bases from V and 1 base from J, the junction contained 0 bases not matched to a gene. The length of the CDR3 is 13 residues. CDR3 residues: CASSRLAQETQYF. Written as DNA, the CDR3 is TGTGCCAGCAGCCGACTAGCCCAAGAGACCCAGTACTTC.

This clone was detected once. The chain has TRBV9 and TRBJ1-2, with D perhaps matching TRBD1 (5 bases). Germline V lookup: CDR1 SGDLS, CDR2 YYNGEE. The CDR3 has 18 amino acids. Trimming took off 4 bases at V and 4 bases at J, with 26 bases between the two ends. The CDR3 reads CASSLRGGTGPLSYGYTF. The CDR3 coding sequence is TGTGCCAGCAGCCTCCGGGGGGGGACCGGGCCCCTTAGCTATGGCTACACCTTC.

The CDR3 DNA reads as TGCGCCAGCAGCTCCAGGGATCACGGGGAGCTGTTTTTT. This codes for CASSSRDHGELFF. This sequence joins TRBV5-1 and TRBJ2-2, with D possibly matching TRBD1 (5 bases). The CDR3 totals 13 residues. Germline V gene data show CDR1 as SGHRS and CDR2 as YFSETQ. Trimming took off 3 bases at V and 7 bases at J, with 10 bases between the two ends.

The chain combines TRBV29-1 with TRBJ2-6; D not certain. The CDR3 is 14 amino acids. Germline assignment: CDR1 SQVTM and CDR2 ANQGSEA. Trimming shortened V by 4 bases and J by 0 bases, and 7 bases separated the two germline ends. The CDR3 DNA sequence: TGCAGCGTTGTGGGCAACTCTGGGGCCAACGTCCTGACTTTC. It is translated as CSVVGNSGANVLTF. Drawing the rest from reference TRBV29-1 and TRBJ2-6, the complete variable domain is SAVISQKPSRDICQRGTSLTIQCQVDSQVTMMFWYRQQPGQSLTLIATANQGSEATYESGFVIDKFPISRPNLTFSTLTVSNMSPEDSSIYLCSVVGNSGANVLTFGAGSRLTVL.